This T cell receptor (beta chain) derives from a study of regulatory T cells in long-lasting Graves disease. This clonotype showed up many times. CDR3-region Arm-PCR and iRepertoire HTBI primers produced the TCR beta libraries. TCRdb reprocessed the multiplex PCR reads with MiXCR, giving one entry per CDR3 protein. The sample shows 550,000 to 650,000 distinct CDR3 sequences, 15% to 20% of them seen only once. Time point defined: newly diagnosed GD, antithyroid drugs for less than 3 months. PBMC-extracted RNA yielded the TCR library. This CDR3 spans 15 amino acids. Trimming removed 1 base at V and 7 bases at J, with 19 bases between. The germline gives CDR1 GTSNPN, CDR2 SVGIG (reference sequence). The data were also submitted as part of a second study, on T cells in Graves' hyperthyroidism and ophthalmopathy.

The chain links TRBV30 to TRBJ1-2; TRBD1 might be the D (5 bases). Sequences were derived from peripheral blood mononuclear cells (PBMCs), sampled at new diagnosis, from a patient treated with antithyroid drugs. This TCR came from a man between 18 and 29 years old with Graves disease. CDR3 nucleotide sequence: TGTGCCTGGAGTGCAATCCAGGGAAGTTTTGGTGGCTACACCTTC. As protein: CAWSAIQGSFGGYTF.